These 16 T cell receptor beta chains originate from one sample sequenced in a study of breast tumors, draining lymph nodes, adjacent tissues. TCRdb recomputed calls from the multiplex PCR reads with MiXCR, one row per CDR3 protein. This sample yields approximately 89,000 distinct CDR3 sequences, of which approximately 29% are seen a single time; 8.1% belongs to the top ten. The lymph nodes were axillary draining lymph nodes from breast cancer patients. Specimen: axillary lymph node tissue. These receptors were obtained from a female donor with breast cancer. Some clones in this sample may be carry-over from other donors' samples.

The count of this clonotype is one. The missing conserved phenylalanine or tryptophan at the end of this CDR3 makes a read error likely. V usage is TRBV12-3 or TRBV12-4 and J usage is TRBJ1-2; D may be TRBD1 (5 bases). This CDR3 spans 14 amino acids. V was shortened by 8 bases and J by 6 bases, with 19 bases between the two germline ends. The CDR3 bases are TGTGCCAGCCCTCTAATCCGGGGGGAAGATGGCTACACCCTC. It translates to CASPLIRGEDGYTL.

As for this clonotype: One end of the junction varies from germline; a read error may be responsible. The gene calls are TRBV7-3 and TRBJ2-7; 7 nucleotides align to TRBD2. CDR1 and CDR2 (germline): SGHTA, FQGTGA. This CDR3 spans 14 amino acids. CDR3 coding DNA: TGTGCCAGCAGCTTACATGGCGGGAGTTACGGGCAGTACTTC. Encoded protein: CASSLHGGSYGQYF.

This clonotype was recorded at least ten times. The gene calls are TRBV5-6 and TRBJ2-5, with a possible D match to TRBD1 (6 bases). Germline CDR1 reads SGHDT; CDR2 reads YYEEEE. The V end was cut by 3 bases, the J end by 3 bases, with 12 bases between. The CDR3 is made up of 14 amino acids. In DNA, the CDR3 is TGTGCCAGCAGCTCGAGGACAGTCAAAGAGACCCAGTACTTC. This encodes CASSSRTVKETQYF.

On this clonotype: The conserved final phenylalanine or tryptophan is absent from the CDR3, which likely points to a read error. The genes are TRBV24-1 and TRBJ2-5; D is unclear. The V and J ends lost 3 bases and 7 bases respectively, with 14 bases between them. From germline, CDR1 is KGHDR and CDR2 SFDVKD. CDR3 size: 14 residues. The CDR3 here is CATSDKLGLGTQYS. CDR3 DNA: TGTGCCACCAGTGATAAACTCGGCTTGGGGACCCAGTACTCC.

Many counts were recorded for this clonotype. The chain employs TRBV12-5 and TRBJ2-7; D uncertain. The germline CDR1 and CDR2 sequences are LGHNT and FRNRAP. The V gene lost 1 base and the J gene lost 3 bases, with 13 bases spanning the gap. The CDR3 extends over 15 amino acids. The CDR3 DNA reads TGTGCTAGTGGTTTGGACAGCACAATCAGCTACGAGCAGTACTTC. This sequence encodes CASGLDSTISYEQYF.

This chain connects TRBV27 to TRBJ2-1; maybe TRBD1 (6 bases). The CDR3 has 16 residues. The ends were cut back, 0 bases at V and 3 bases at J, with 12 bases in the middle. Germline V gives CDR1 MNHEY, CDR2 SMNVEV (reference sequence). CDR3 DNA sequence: TGTGCCAGCAGTTTATCTACAGGGCTTTACTACAATGAGCAGTTCTTC. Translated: CASSLSTGLYYNEQFF.

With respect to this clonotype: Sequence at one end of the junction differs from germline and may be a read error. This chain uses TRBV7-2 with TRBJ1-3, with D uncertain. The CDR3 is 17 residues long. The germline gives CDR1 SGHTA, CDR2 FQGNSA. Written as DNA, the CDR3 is TGTGCCAGCAGCTTCGCGCCAGGAAGAAGCTCTGGAAACACCATATATTTC. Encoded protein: CASSFAPGRSSGNTIYF.

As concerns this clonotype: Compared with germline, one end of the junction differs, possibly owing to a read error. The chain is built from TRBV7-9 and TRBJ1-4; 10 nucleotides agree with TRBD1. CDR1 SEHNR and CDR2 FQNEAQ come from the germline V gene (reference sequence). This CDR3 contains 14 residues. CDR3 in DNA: TGTGCCAGCAGCACTTGGACAGGGGGTGAAAAACTGCTTTTC. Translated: CASSTWTGGEKLLF.

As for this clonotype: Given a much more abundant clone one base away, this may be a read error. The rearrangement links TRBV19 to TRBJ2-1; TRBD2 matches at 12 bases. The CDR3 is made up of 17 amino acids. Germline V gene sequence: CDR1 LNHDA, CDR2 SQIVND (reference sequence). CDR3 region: CASSTPQTSGSRNEQSF. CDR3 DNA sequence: TGTGCCAGTAGTACGCCCCAGACTAGCGGGAGCCGGAATGAGCAGTCCTTC.

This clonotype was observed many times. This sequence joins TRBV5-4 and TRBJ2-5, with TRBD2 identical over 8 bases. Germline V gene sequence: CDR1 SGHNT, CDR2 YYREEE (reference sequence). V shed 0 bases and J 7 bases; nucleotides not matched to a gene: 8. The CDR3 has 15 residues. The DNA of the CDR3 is TGTGCCAGCAGCTTGGGGGGGGGGACTAGTGGGACCCAGTACTTC. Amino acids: CASSLGGGTSGTQYF. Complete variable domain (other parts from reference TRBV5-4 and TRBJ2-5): ETGVTQSPTHLIKTRGQQVTLRCSSQSGHNTVSWYQQALGQGPQFIFQYYREEENGRGNFPPRFSGLQFPNYSSELNVNALELDDSALYLCASSLGGGTSGTQYFGPGTRLLVL.

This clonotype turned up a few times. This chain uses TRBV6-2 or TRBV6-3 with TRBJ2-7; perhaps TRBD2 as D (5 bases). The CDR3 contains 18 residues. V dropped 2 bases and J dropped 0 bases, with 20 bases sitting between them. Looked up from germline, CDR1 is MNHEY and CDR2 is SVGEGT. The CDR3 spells CASSYGEGNSWSSYEQYF. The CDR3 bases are TGTGCCAGCAGTTACGGTGAGGGAAACTCTTGGAGCTCCTACGAGCAGTACTTC.

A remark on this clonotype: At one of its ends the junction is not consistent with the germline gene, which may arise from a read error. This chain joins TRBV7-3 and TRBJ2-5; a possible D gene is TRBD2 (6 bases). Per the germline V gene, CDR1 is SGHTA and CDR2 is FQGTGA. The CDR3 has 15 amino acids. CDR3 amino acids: CASSTTQGFGGTQHF. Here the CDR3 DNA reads TGTGCCAGCAGTACAACCCAGGGATTTGGGGGGACCCAGCACTTC.

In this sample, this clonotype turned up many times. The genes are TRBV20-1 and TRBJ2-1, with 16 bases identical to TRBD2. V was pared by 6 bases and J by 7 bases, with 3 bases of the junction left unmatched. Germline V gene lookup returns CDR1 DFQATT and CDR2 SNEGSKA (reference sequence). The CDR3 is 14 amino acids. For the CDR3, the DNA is TGCAGTGCCAGGGGACTAGCGGGAGGGAATGAGCAGTTCTTC. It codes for CSARGLAGGNEQFF.

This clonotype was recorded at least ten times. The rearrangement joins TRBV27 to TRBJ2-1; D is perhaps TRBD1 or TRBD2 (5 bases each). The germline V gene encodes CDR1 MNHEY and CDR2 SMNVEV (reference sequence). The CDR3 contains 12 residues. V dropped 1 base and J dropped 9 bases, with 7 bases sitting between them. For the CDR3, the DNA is TGTGCCAGCAGTTTATGGGGGACTGAGCAGTTCTTC. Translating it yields CASSLWGTEQFF.

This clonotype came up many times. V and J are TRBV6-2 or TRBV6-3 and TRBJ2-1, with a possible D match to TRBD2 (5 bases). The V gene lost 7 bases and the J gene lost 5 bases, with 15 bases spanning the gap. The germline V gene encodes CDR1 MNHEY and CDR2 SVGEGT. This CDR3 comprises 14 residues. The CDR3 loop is CASTLPRADNEQFF. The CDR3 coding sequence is TGTGCCAGCACCTTGCCTCGAGCGGACAATGAGCAGTTCTTC.

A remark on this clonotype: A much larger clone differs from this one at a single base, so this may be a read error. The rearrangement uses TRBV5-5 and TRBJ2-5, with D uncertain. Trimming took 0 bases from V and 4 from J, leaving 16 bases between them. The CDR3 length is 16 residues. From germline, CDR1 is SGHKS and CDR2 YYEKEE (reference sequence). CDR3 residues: CASSLDWIGYTETQYF. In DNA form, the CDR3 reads TGTGCCAGCAGCTTGGACTGGATAGGGTATACAGAGACCCAGTACTTC.